Listed below are T cell receptor beta chains from one sample, sequenced in a study of T cells in Graves' hyperthyroidism and ophthalmopathy. MiXCR, applied by TCRdb to the multiplex PCR reads, yields one record per CDR3 protein. The sample shows under 550,000 distinct CDR3 sequences, roughly an eighth of them seen only once. The sample comprised blood. The receptors here all came from a woman younger than 35 with Graves' hyperthyroidism. CDR3s include the opening cysteine and the closing phenylalanine or tryptophan. A D gene is named only where the DNA matches it firmly. Some rows mark clone size as missing; the rest say once, few, many or name a class of expanded clone.

d_call clone_size j_call v_call cdr3_nt cdr3_aa
NA many TRBJ2-1 TRBV6-1 TGTGCCAGCAGTCACAAGCATGAGCAGTTCTTC CASSHKHEQFF
NA many TRBJ2-1 TRBV28 TGTGCCAGCAGTTTGGGGACTCCGGGTGAGCAGTTCTTC CASSLGTPGEQFF
NA many TRBJ2-1 TRBV6-1 TGTGCCAGCAGCGTTTATGAGCAGTTCTTC CASSVYEQFF
NA NA TRBJ2-2 TRBV5-1 TGCGCCAGCAGCTTGGAACAGGGTCCCACCGGGGAGCTGTTTTTT CASSLEQGPTGELFF
NA many TRBJ2-3 TRBV5-5 TGTGCCAGCAGCCTACACACAGGAGGCGAGGGTACGCAGTATTTT CASSLHTGGEGTQYF
NA many TRBJ1-5 TRBV28 TGTGCCAGCAGTTCAACAGGGATACAGCCCCAGCATTTT CASSSTGIQPQHF
NA many TRBJ2-1 TRBV29-1 TGCAGCGTTGGTTTTCCAGGGAACTCCTACAATGAGCAGTTCTTC CSVGFPGNSYNEQFF
NA many TRBJ1-1 TRBV6-2/TRBV6-3 TGTGCCAGCAGTTATCAGGTGGGGAACACTGAAGCTTTCTTT CASSYQVGNTEAFF
TRBD2 NA TRBJ2-3 TRBV11-1 TGTGCCAGCAGCCATTTAGCGGGGGGGGCCACAGATACGCAGTATTTT CASSHLAGGATDTQYF
TRBD1 many TRBJ1-2 TRBV18 TGTGCCAGCTCACCCATTCCAGGGGGAGCTAACTATGGCTACACCTTC CASSPIPGGANYGYTF
TRBD2 many TRBJ2-5 TRBV6-1 TGTGCCAGCAGTGGTGCGGGGGGCGGAGAGACCCAGTACTTC CASSGAGGGETQYF
NA few TRBJ1-5 TRBV20-1 TGCAGTGCTAGAGATTTCCAGGGTCATCAGCCCCAGCATTTT CSARDFQGHQPQHF
NA many TRBJ2-2 TRBV30 TGTGCCTGGGCCCGGCCGACAGAGGAGCTGTTTTTT CAWARPTEELFF
NA few TRBJ1-3 TRBV6-5 TGTGCCAGCAGTTCCTATCTGAGCTCTGGAAACACCATATATTTT CASSSYLSSGNTIYF
NA many TRBJ2-3 TRBV11-2 TGTGCCAGCAGCTTATTGCTCAGGGCGGATACGCAGTATTTT CASSLLLRADTQYF
TRBD2 many TRBJ2-7 TRBV29-1 TGCAGCGTTGGTGGGACTAGCGTCTACGAGCAGTACTTC CSVGGTSVYEQYF
TRBD2 many TRBJ2-7 TRBV28 TGTGCCAGCAGTTTTACTAGCGGAAACTCCTACGAGCAGTACTTC CASSFTSGNSYEQYF
NA once TRBJ1-1 TRBV4-2 TGTGCCAGCACCCAAGGCGAGGTGAACACTGAAGCTTTCTTT CASTQGEVNTEAFF
TRBD2 NA TRBJ2-1 TRBV5-1 TGCGCCAGCAGCTTGGCCGGTAGCGGGAGTGAGGGTGAGCAGTTCTTC CASSLAGSGSEGEQFF
TRBD2 many TRBJ2-7 TRBV12-3/TRBV12-4 TGTGCCAGCAGTGGGAAGGGACTAGCCTACGAGCAGTACTTC CASSGKGLAYEQYF
NA NA TRBJ1-5 TRBV6-1 TGTGCCAGCAGTCGGACAGATAGCAATCAGCCCCAGCATTTT CASSRTDSNQPQHF
NA NA TRBJ2-7 TRBV19 TGTGCCACCACTATAGTTAAAGGCTACGAGCAGTACTTC CATTIVKGYEQYF
NA few TRBJ2-7 TRBV5-6 TGTGCCAGCAGCTTCGTTTCATCTGGCTATCGCGAGCAGTACTTC CASSFVSSGYREQYF
TRBD2 many TRBJ2-3 TRBV30 TGTGCCTCCAGCGGGACTAGCACAGATACGCAGTATTTT CASSGTSTDTQYF
TRBD1 NA TRBJ2-6 TRBV25-1 TGTGCCAGCGGCGCCGGGACAGGGACCTCTGGGGCCAACGTCCTGACTTTC CASGAGTGTSGANVLTF
NA NA TRBJ1-2 TRBV2 TGTGCCAGCAGGACTCGGACGGAGAACTATGGCTACACCTTC CASRTRTENYGYTF